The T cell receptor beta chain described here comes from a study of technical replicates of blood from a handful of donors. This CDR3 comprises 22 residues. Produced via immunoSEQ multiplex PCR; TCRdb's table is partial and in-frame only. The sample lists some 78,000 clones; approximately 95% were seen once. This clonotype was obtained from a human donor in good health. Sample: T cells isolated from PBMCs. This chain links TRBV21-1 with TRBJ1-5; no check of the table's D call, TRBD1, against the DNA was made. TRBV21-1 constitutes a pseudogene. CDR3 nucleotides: TGTGCCAGCAGCACGGATCTGGGGGCCCGGCTCGGAGAAACACTTAGCAATCAGCCCCAGCATTTT. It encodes CASSTDLGARLGETLSNQPQHF.